The 26 T cell receptor beta chains given below trace back to one sample, sequenced in a study of T cells expressing NK-cell markers. TCRdb reworked the 5' RACE reads into one entry per CDR3 protein, no DNA. The sample spans 500,000 to 600,000 distinct CDR3 sequences; the ten largest clones claim approximately 3.6%. Sequenced material: blood T cells: a sorted CD56 or NKG2C T cell subset, CD4+ or CD8+ T cells, or bulk PBMC T cells (not recorded which). Source of these receptors: a man between 18 and 29 years old in good health.

The V call is TRBV20-1, the J call TRBJ2-1; the D call from TCRdb, TRBD2, cannot be confirmed without DNA. This CDR3 is 17 amino acids long. Germline CDR1 DFQATT, CDR2 SNEGSKA (reference sequence). This CDR3 reads CSARGLAGDVSYNEQFF.

V is TRBV15 and J is TRBJ2-5; TCRdb's D gene call, TRBD2, goes unchecked for lack of DNA. The CDR3 totals 15 residues. The germline V gene has CDR1 LNHNV and CDR2 YYDKDF (reference sequence). The chain's CDR3 is CATSRGGQGPETQYF.

This chain connects TRBV6-1 to TRBJ2-7; no DNA is available, so the TRBD2 call from TCRdb remains unchecked. The CDR3 is made up of 16 amino acids. The germline gives CDR1 MNHNS, CDR2 SASEGT. CDR3 sequence: CASSEAPAGGTYEQYF.

V is TRBV4-3 and J is TRBJ2-1. This CDR3 region has 12 residues. Germline V gives CDR1 LGHNA, CDR2 YSLEER. Here the CDR3 reads CASSQAGNEQFF.

This chain joins TRBV7-9 and TRBJ2-1; the D call from TCRdb, TRBD2, cannot be confirmed without DNA. The germline V gene encodes CDR1 SEHNR and CDR2 FQNEAQ (reference sequence). The CDR3 has 15 residues. This chain's CDR3 is CASSPPGTRGNEQFF.

The V gene is TRBV29-1, the J gene TRBJ1-2. The CDR3 consists of 13 residues. Per germline, CDR1 SQVTM and CDR2 ANQGSEA. CDR3 amino acids: CSVFTETNYGYTF.

The chain couples TRBV5-1 to TRBJ2-5. The CDR3 loop spans 14 amino acids. In germline, CDR1 is SGHRS, CDR2 YFSETQ. This chain's CDR3 is CASSRPSEQETQYF.

The genes are TRBV6-5 and TRBJ2-5; lacking DNA, the TRBD1 call made by TCRdb goes unchecked. Germline V gene sequence: CDR1 MNHEY, CDR2 SVGAGI. CDR3 length: 17 residues. The CDR3 here is CASSYSWPPREQETQYF.

The rearrangement joins TRBV12-3 or TRBV12-4 to TRBJ2-7; no DNA is available, so the TRBD1 call from TCRdb remains unchecked. The CDR3 sequence is 17 residues long. The CDR3 loop reads CASSPPPVEGPSYEQYF.

The J gene is TRBJ2-1, the V gene TRBV6-5. The CDR3 covers 16 residues. CDR1 MNHEY and CDR2 SVGAGI come from the germline V gene. CDR3 residues: CASSQQTRSSYNEQFF.

The rearrangement joins TRBV20-1 to TRBJ2-3. The CDR3 extends over 14 amino acids. CDR1 and CDR2 from the germline V gene are DFQATT and SNEGSKA (reference sequence). CDR3 sequence: CSARVGSIPDTQYF.

This chain links TRBV20-1 with TRBJ2-7; no DNA is available, so the TRBD1 call from TCRdb remains unchecked. The CDR3 has 13 amino acids. CDR1 is DFQATT, CDR2 SNEGSKA, per germline (reference sequence). The CDR3 reads CSAHRDRVSEQYF.

The chain is built from TRBV28 and TRBJ2-7; TCRdb outputs TRBD2, but without DNA this stays unchecked. Germline V gives CDR1 MDHEN, CDR2 SYDVKM. The CDR3 covers 20 residues. CDR3 residues: CASSQQLPGLAGVGNYEQYF.

The V gene is TRBV6-2 or TRBV6-3, the J gene TRBJ2-7; TCRdb indicates TRBD1, and absent DNA this call remains unverified. CDR1 and CDR2 from the germline V gene are MNHEY and SVGEGT. This CDR3 is 14 amino acids long. The CDR3 reads CASSYFPDLDEQYF.

V usage is TRBV4-1 and J usage is TRBJ2-3; absent DNA, TCRdb's TRBD1 call cannot be checked. This CDR3 has 15 amino acids. Germline V gives CDR1 MGHRA, CDR2 YSYEKL. The CDR3: CASSQGSGWTDTQYF.

The genes are TRBV12-3 or TRBV12-4 and TRBJ2-1. CDR3 length: 15 amino acids. The CDR3 loop reads CASSLWVSSYNEQFF.

The rearrangement uses TRBV12-3 or TRBV12-4 and TRBJ2-2; TCRdb lists TRBD1, though no DNA is available to test this call. This CDR3 contains 17 residues. CDR3 loop: CASSLARGVKVSGELFF.

The CDR3 sequence is CASSFSDLRADTQYF. The chain carries TRBV7-2 and TRBJ2-3; TCRdb returns TRBD2, unconfirmable since there is no DNA. This CDR3 contains 15 residues. The V gene's germline CDR1 is SGHTA and CDR2 FQGNSA. Full variable domain (remainder filled in from reference TRBV7-2 and TRBJ2-3): GAGVSQSPSNKVTEKGKDVELRCDPISGHTALYWYRQSLGQGLEFLIYFQGNSAPDKSGLPSDRFSAERTGGSVSTLTIQRTQQEDSAVYLCASSFSDLRADTQYFGPGTRLTVL.

The chain employs TRBV12-3 or TRBV12-4 and TRBJ1-5; TCRdb lists TRBD1, though no DNA is available to test this call. The CDR3 is 15 residues long. The CDR3 region is CASSFGGAGNQPQHF.

The CDR3 reads CASSLFRTGETDTQYF. The genes are TRBV5-6 and TRBJ2-3; absent DNA, TCRdb's TRBD1 call cannot be checked. The CDR3 is 16 residues long. Germline loops: CDR1 SGHDT, CDR2 YYEEEE.

The chain links TRBV24-1 to TRBJ2-3; absent DNA, TCRdb's TRBD2 call cannot be checked. The CDR3 is made up of 16 amino acids. Germline CDR1 reads KGHDR; CDR2 reads SFDVKD. CDR3 residues: CATSDAGLAGTDTQYF.

The chain carries TRBV25-1 and TRBJ1-1; checking the TCRdb D call of TRBD1 is not possible without DNA. Germline CDR1 reads MGHDK; CDR2 reads SYGVNS. The CDR3 has 15 amino acids. The CDR3: CASSALTGEYLRAFF.

The chain is built from TRBV7-2 and TRBJ2-7; lacking DNA, the TRBD1 call made by TCRdb goes unchecked. This CDR3 contains 14 residues. Germline V lookup: CDR1 SGHTA, CDR2 FQGNSA. CDR3 protein: CASSLNRGLNEQYF.

The chain links TRBV20-1 to TRBJ1-4; TCRdb proposes TRBD1, but this gene call is untestable without DNA. This CDR3 spans 13 amino acids. Germline V lookup: CDR1 DFQATT, CDR2 SNEGSKA (reference sequence). CDR3 sequence: CSAGDGRGEKLFF.

The chain combines TRBV29-1 with TRBJ2-3; TCRdb reports TRBD2, a call that lacks DNA to check it against. In germline, CDR1 is SQVTM, CDR2 ANQGSEA. This CDR3 is 14 amino acids long. CDR3 sequence reads: CSSCQGGNTDTQYF.

The gene calls are TRBV27 and TRBJ2-1; with no DNA, the TCRdb D assignment of TRBD2 cannot be verified. The CDR3 has 15 amino acids. CDR1 is MNHEY, CDR2 SMNVEV, per germline (reference sequence). CDR3 sequence reads: CASSPPRGLVGEQFF.